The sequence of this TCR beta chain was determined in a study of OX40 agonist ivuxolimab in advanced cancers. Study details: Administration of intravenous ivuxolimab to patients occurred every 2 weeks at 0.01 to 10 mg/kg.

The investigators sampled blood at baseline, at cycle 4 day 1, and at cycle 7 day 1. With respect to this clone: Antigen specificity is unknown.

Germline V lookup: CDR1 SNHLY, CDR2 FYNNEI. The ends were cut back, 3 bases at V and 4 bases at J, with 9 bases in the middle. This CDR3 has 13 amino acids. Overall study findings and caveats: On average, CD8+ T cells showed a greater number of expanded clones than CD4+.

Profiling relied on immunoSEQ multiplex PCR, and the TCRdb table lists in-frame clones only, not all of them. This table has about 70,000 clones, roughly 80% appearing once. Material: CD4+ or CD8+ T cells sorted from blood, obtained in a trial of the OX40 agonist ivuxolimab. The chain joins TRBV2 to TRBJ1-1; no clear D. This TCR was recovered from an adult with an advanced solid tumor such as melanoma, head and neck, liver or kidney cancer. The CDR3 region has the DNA TGTGCCAGCAGTGATAGGCAGGCCACTGAAGCTTTCTTT. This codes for CASSDRQATEAFF.